Below, 17 T cell receptor beta chains from the same sample are listed, as sequenced in a study of blood T cell repertoires in COVID-19. Assay used: immunoSEQ multiplex PCR; TCRdb lists only in-frame clones, some missing. The sample includes about 120,000 clones, 85% to 90% of them seen just once. Sample: peripheral blood. The source of these receptors is a woman between 55 and 75 years old with COVID-19, enrolled during active disease.

Here the CDR3 reads CASIPGQTNYGYTF. The CDR3 DNA is TGTGCCAGTATCCCGGGACAGACGAACTATGGCTACACCTTC. The chain employs TRBV19 and TRBJ1-2; 7 positions match TRBD1. V shed 7 bases, J shed 2 bases, and the junction held 7 bases outside the gene matches. Germline V CDR1 and CDR2: LNHDA, SQIVND (reference sequence). The CDR3 is 14 residues long.

The V and J genes are TRBV2 and TRBJ1-5; 12 bases agree with TRBD1. The CDR3 spans 15 residues. Germline values: CDR1 SNHLY, CDR2 FYNNEI. Germline trimming cut 6 bases from V and 6 bases from J; bases unmatched to any gene: 6. The CDR3 DNA is TGTGCCAGCAGCGCCGGGACAGGGGGCCTTCAGCCCCAGCATTTT. Translation: CASSAGTGGLQPQHF.

The chain carries TRBV19 and TRBJ1-2, with TRBD1 matching 8 bases. This CDR3 is built from 14 residues. CDR1 and CDR2 (germline): LNHDA, SQIVND (reference sequence). V lost 7 bases to trimming and J lost 8 bases; unmatched junction nucleotides: 12. The CDR3 nucleotides read TGTGCCAGTAAAAGGACAGGGAGTATGGGGGGCTACACCTTC. This codes for CASKRTGSMGGYTF.

The chain is built from TRBV4-1 and TRBJ1-1; unclear D gene. Germline-derived CDR1 and CDR2 are MGHRA and YSYEKL. CDR3 size: 14 residues. Trimming took off 1 base at V and 0 bases at J, with 6 bases between the two ends. The CDR3 DNA sequence: TGCGCCAGCAGCCAAGGACTGTTGAACACTGAAGCTTTCTTT. This sequence encodes CASSQGLLNTEAFF.

The CDR3 loop reads CASSWGWGGRDEKLFF. In DNA form, the CDR3 reads TGTGCCAGCAGCTGGGGCTGGGGGGGCCGGGATGAAAAACTGTTTTTT. The rearrangement joins TRBV5-5 to TRBJ1-4; D might be TRBD1 (6 bases). The germline V and J ends were trimmed by 3 bases and 6 bases, with 18 bases remaining between them. The CDR3 length is 16 residues. The germline V gene encodes CDR1 SGHKS and CDR2 YYEKEE (reference sequence). Full variable domain (missing parts from reference TRBV5-5 and TRBJ1-4): DAGVTQSPTHLIKTRGQQVTLRCSPISGHKSVSWYQQVLGQGPQFIFQYYEKEERGRGNFPDRFSARQFPNYSSELNVNALLLGDSALYLCASSWGWGGRDEKLFFGSGTQLSVL.

The J gene is TRBJ2-2, the V gene TRBV15; D unclear. CDR1 and CDR2 from the germline V gene are LNHNV and YYDKDF (reference sequence). V gave up 1 base and J gave up 3 bases, with 6 bases separating them. CDR3 length equals 14 residues. CDR3 DNA sequence: TGTGCCACCAGCAGAGGACGGGACACCGGGGAGCTGTTTTTT. Residues: CATSRGRDTGELFF.

The V call is TRBV2, the J call TRBJ1-2; D unclear. Trimming stripped 8 bases from V and 3 bases from J, with 10 bases between. The V gene's germline CDR1 is SNHLY and CDR2 FYNNEI. The CDR3 sequence is 12 residues long. The chain's CDR3 is CASLRRDYGYTF. The CDR3 nucleotides read TGTGCCAGCCTCCGGAGGGACTATGGCTACACCTTC.

V is TRBV6-5 and J is TRBJ2-3, with 9 bases fitting TRBD1. Per the germline V gene, CDR1 is MNHEY and CDR2 is SVGAGI. CDR3 size: 15 residues. Trimming removed 7 bases from V and 2 bases from J; junction bases left unmatched: 7. In nucleotides, the CDR3 is TGTGCCAGCACCCGCGGGACAGGGTTCACAGATACGCAGTATTTT. This gives the protein CASTRGTGFTDTQYF.

The V and J genes are TRBV3-1 (or the pseudogene TRBV3-2) and TRBJ2-1, with a tentative D call TRBD1 (6 bases). Trimming stripped 6 bases from V and 8 bases from J, with 11 bases between. Germline V gene sequence: CDR1 LGHDT, CDR2 YNNKEL (reference sequence). The CDR3 extends over 12 amino acids. The CDR3 spells CASSGQFDEQFF. CDR3 DNA: TGTGCCAGCAGTGGACAGTTTGATGAGCAGTTCTTC.

This chain uses TRBV7-2 with TRBJ1-1; 7 positions match TRBD1. The CDR3 runs 14 residues. From germline, CDR1 is SGHTA and CDR2 FQGNSA. The V gene end was trimmed by 3 bases and the J gene end by 3 bases; junction bases not matched to a gene: 4. The CDR3 sequence: CASSFEGADTEAFF. The CDR3, as DNA: TGTGCCAGCAGCTTCGAGGGGGCTGACACTGAAGCTTTCTTT.

The gene calls are TRBV7-9 and TRBJ1-4, with TRBD1 identical over 7 bases. Germline-derived CDR1 and CDR2 are SEHNR and FQNEAQ (reference sequence). V trimming: 5 bases; J trimming: 0 bases; junction bases outside the gene matches: 6. There are 16 residues in the CDR3. In DNA form, the CDR3 reads TGTGCCAGCAGCCGAGGGGGCCTTGCAACTAATGAAAAACTGTTTTTT. Translated, it gives CASSRGGLATNEKLFF.

This clone was seen once. This sequence joins TRBV7-9 and TRBJ1-1, with D unresolved. Trimming took off 2 bases at V and 7 bases at J, with 8 bases between the two ends. The CDR3 length is 12 residues. Germline loops: CDR1 SEHNR, CDR2 FQNEAQ (reference sequence). In DNA, the CDR3 is TGTGCCAGCAGCTTACTAACGGGTGAAGCTTTCTTT. As protein: CASSLLTGEAFF.

The V and J genes are TRBV21-1 and TRBJ2-1; TRBD1, the table's D call, lacks a check against the DNA. TRBV21-1 is labeled a pseudogene. CDR3 size: 19 residues. In DNA form, the CDR3 reads TGTGCCAGCAGCAAAAGGGCAGGGTTGGTTTGCCCCTCCTACAATGAGCAGTTCTTC. Residues: CASSKRAGLVCPSYNEQFF.

The rearrangement uses TRBV19 and TRBJ1-2, with 7 nucleotides matching TRBD1. CDR1 and CDR2 (germline): LNHDA, SQIVND (reference sequence). The CDR3 sequence is 14 residues long. Trimming removed 5 bases from V and 4 bases from J; junction bases left unmatched: 7. CDR3 sequence: CASSAGGTGYGYTF. CDR3 nucleotides: TGTGCCAGTAGTGCAGGGGGAACGGGCTATGGCTACACCTTC.

The chain joins TRBV4-1 to TRBJ1-1, with a possible D match to TRBD1 (6 bases). CDR3 size: 16 residues. Between the trimmed V and J ends, which lost 0 bases and 6 bases, there was a span of 17 bases. The germline V gene encodes CDR1 MGHRA and CDR2 YSYEKL. The CDR3 coding sequence is TGCGCCAGCAGCCAAGAACCGAACAGGGTGACATCTGAAGCTTTCTTT. Its protein product is CASSQEPNRVTSEAFF.

The chain employs TRBV6-5 and TRBJ1-2; maybe TRBD1 (5 bases). V gave up 2 bases and J gave up 7 bases, with 17 bases separating them. Germline V lookup: CDR1 MNHEY, CDR2 SVGAGI. CDR3 size: 15 residues. The CDR3 DNA follows: TGTGCCAGCAGTTACGCGGAGGGGATAGGATCTGGCTACACCTTC. This gives the protein CASSYAEGIGSGYTF.

The rearrangement links TRBV5-1 to TRBJ2-1, with TRBD1 matching over 9 bases. Trimming cost V 6 bases and J 7 bases; bases outside gene matches: 8. Germline V gives CDR1 SGHRS, CDR2 YFSETQ. The CDR3 runs to 14 residues. The CDR3 DNA reads as TGCGCCAGCACCCCGACAGGGGGAATGAATGAGCAGTTCTTC. This sequence encodes CASTPTGGMNEQFF.